This T cell receptor beta chain was identified in a study of OX40 agonist ivuxolimab in advanced cancers. For the study at large: Patients treated during dose escalation were battling hepatocellular carcinoma, melanoma, renal cell or head and neck cancer. Of the patients, three showed partial responses, one with hepatocellular carcinoma and two with cutaneous melanoma. A mean age of around 60 years, range about 23 to 90, was recorded, and approximately 79% were male.

CDR3 length equals 15 residues. Trimming shortened V by 0 bases and J by 4 bases, and 10 bases separated the two germline ends. Germline CDR1 is SGHRS and CDR2 is YFSETQ. This table comes from immunoSEQ multiplex PCR, and its TCRdb copy is limited to in-frame clones, with some not included. The repertoire holds about 96,000 clones, with under 85% as singletons. Here the sequenced sample was CD4+ or CD8+ T cells sorted from blood, taken in a trial of the OX40 agonist ivuxolimab. The chain couples TRBV5-1 to TRBJ2-2; D gene unclear. The source of this sequence is an adult with an advanced solid tumor such as melanoma, head and neck, liver or kidney cancer. In nucleotides, the CDR3 is TGCGCCAGCAGCTTGGTGAAGGCCCCCACCGGGGAGCTGTTTTTT. Translated, it gives CASSLVKAPTGELFF.